This T cell receptor (beta chain) was captured in a study of T cell responses to AZD1222 COVID-19 vaccine. Whole-study context: Pooling covered second doses at about 4 or about 12 weeks.

Between the trimmed V and J ends, which lost 0 bases and 1 base, there was a span of 8 bases. Germline V gene lookup returns CDR1 MNHEY and CDR2 SVGEGT. The CDR3 has 15 residues. This table comes from immunoSEQ multiplex PCR, and its TCRdb copy is limited to in-frame clones, with some not included. In the table there are more than 150,000 clones, less than 95% of which are singletons. Findings and caveats of the study: The donor cohort was predominantly white British with a female majority, and clonal diversity may have been underestimated. The span of vaccine-associated CD4 TCRs extended across spike, with dominance at 160-218 and 743-854. Only after the peak T cell response were repertoires sampled.

On this clone: The antigen is undetermined.

This sequence joins TRBV6-2 or TRBV6-3 and TRBJ2-3; possibly TRBD1 or TRBD2 for D (5 bases each). The material was peripheral blood, obtained on day 0 of AZD1222 vaccination. The sequence derives from an adult in good health. CDR3 in amino acids: CASSYSGDGTDTQYF. The CDR3 DNA is TGTGCCAGCAGTTACTCGGGGGACGGCACAGATACGCAGTATTTT.